Listed below are T cell receptor beta chains from one sample, sequenced in a study of blood T cell repertoires in COVID-19. TCRdb's table, derived via immunoSEQ multiplex PCR, lists solely in-frame clones and lacks some. Of approximately 300,000 clones in the sample, over 85% were seen once. The sequencing sample was made of PBMCs or T cells enriched from blood (not recorded which). The receptor set was obtained from a woman under 40 who had recovered from COVID-19. Both conserved end residues are part of each CDR3. A D gene is named only where the DNA matches it firmly. Clone size is given for some rows only: seen once, a few or many times, or a class if the clone is expanded.

j_call v_call d_call cdr3_length clone_size cdr3_aa cdr3_nt
TRBJ1-2 TRBV5-1 - 14 - CASSLGTAGYGYTF TGCGCCAGCAGCTTGGGAACAGCCGGCTATGGCTACACCTTC
TRBJ2-7 TRBV5-8 - 13 - CASSLDREDEQYF TGTGCCAGCAGCTTGGACAGGGAAGACGAGCAGTACTTC
TRBJ1-5 TRBV29-1 - 12 few CSVVPVGQPQHF TGCAGCGTCGTTCCGGTCGGTCAGCCCCAGCATTTT
TRBJ2-1 TRBV10-3 - 15 once CAISEPFRFRDEQFF TGTGCCATCAGTGAGCCCTTTAGATTTAGAGATGAGCAGTTCTTC
TRBJ2-2 TRBV19 - 13 - CASSIGSTGELFF TGTGCCAGTAGTATCGGGAGCACCGGGGAGCTGTTTTTT
TRBJ1-1 TRBV7-3 TRBD1 14 - CASSPQPGGTEAFF TGTGCCAGCAGCCCTCAACCAGGGGGCACTGAAGCTTTCTTT
TRBJ2-6 TRBV12-3/TRBV12-4 - 13 - CASRYSGANVLTF TGTGCCAGCAGATACTCTGGGGCCAACGTCCTGACTTTC
TRBJ1-2 TRBV6-2/TRBV6-3 - 14 - CASSVGESNYGYTF TGTGCCAGCAGTGTCGGGGAGTCTAACTATGGCTACACCTTC
TRBJ2-7 TRBV4-1 TRBD2 16 once CASSQFPSGASYEQYF TGCGCCAGCAGCCAATTCCCCAGCGGGGCCTCCTACGAGCAGTACTTC
TRBJ1-4 TRBV5-4 TRBD1 15 - CASSLGGQRSEKLFF TGTGCCAGCAGCTTGGGGGGACAGCGGAGTGAAAAACTGTTTTTT
TRBJ1-3 TRBV5-6 TRBD1 15 once CASSWGQGSGNTIYF TGTGCCAGCAGCTGGGGACAGGGTTCTGGAAACACCATATATTTT
TRBJ1-3 TRBV10-3 - 15 - CAISVGQGAGNTIYF TGTGCCATCAGTGTGGGGCAGGGTGCTGGAAACACCATATATTTT
TRBJ1-6 TRBV10-2 - 12 - CASSEFREPLHF TGCGCCAGCAGTGAGTTCAGGGAACCCCTCCACTTT
TRBJ1-5 TRBV4-3 TRBD1 17 - CASSQEVGTGSSQPQHF TGCGCCAGCAGCCAAGAAGTCGGGACAGGGTCGAGTCAGCCCCAGCATTTT
TRBJ2-5 TRBV9 - 15 - CASSPRQTYQETQYF TGTGCCAGCAGCCCGAGACAGACGTACCAAGAGACCCAGTACTTC